The rows below give T cell receptor beta chains drawn from one sample of a study of cytomegalovirus exposure and HLA in healthy donors. Clones were sequenced by immunoSEQ multiplex PCR, and TCRdb holds only the in-frame ones, with some missing. The sample has roughly 120,000 clones, approximately 9.4% seen once; the top ten hold less than 4%. Sample: PBMCs. The receptor set was obtained from a young man in good health and CMV-seronegative. Both conserved end residues are part of each CDR3. Each record gives: CDR3 length, J gene, V gene, CDR3 protein.

12,TRBJ2-3,TRBV7-3,CASSRPGDTQYF
15,TRBJ1-6,TRBV27,CASTLGDRNNSPLHF
15,TRBJ1-1,TRBV7-2,CASSLRGTGRTGAFF
11,TRBJ2-7,TRBV10-1,CAAPPSVEQYF
15,TRBJ1-4,TRBV2,CASSEEAGDDEKLFF
15,TRBJ1-2,TRBV4-3,CASSQDIGANYGYTF
13,TRBJ2-7,TRBV25-1,CASQSGNSYEQYF
13,TRBJ1-1,TRBV2,CASSEAGNTEAFF
16,TRBJ1-3,TRBV18,CASSPLAGTDGNTIYF
15,TRBJ2-7,TRBV25-1,CASSEFRLGVDEQYF
14,TRBJ2-7,TRBV6-4,CASRVVAGDYERYF
16,TRBJ2-1,TRBV10-2,CASSLGLTSSYNEQFF
13,TRBJ2-7,TRBV9,CASSAYQGAEQYF
15,TRBJ2-7,TRBV4-1,CASSQGTSGTYEQYF
17,TRBJ1-1,TRBV7-8,CASSLATRTGGGTEAFF
13,TRBJ2-7,TRBV5-1,CASSWTGAYEQYF
15,TRBJ2-6,TRBV5-6,CASSLDRYGANVLTF
13,TRBJ2-7,TRBV28,CASSFAEYPGQYF
16,TRBJ2-2,TRBV7-6,CASSPRTGADTGELFF
13,TRBJ2-5,TRBV2,CASSEAGEKTQYF
16,TRBJ1-5,TRBV7-2,CASSLASPGNNQPQHF
15,TRBJ1-2,TRBV6-1,CASSARGQAEDGYTF
15,TRBJ2-7,TRBV4-1,CASSPRQGASYEQYF
14,TRBJ1-6,TRBV7-8,CASRRGQDNSPLHF
16,TRBJ2-7,TRBV7-8,CASSLAGRTSGYEQYF
16,TRBJ2-1,TRBV28,CASSWTKLAGTNEQFF
13,TRBJ1-5,TRBV7-2,CASSWQGRGPQHF
15,TRBJ1-1,TRBV13,CASSDRRGQNTEAFF
13,TRBJ1-2,TRBV7-9,CASSFSTAYGYTF
13,TRBJ2-7,TRBV29-1,CSVEVPGRYEQYF
11,TRBJ1-2,TRBV20-1,CSGPPSYGYTF
18,TRBJ2-3,TRBV7-8,CASSLDREAAWSTDTQYF
15,TRBJ1-5,TRBV4-1,CASSQGRGNNQPQHF
14,TRBJ2-7,TRBV28,CASSKGQNPGEQYF
13,TRBJ2-6,TRBV5-6,CASSWTKTGVLTF
11,TRBJ1-4,TRBV27,CASRGLEKLFF
14,TRBJ2-3,TRBV30,CAWSAGTSTDTQYF
14,TRBJ2-7,TRBV28,CASRGTSGIHEQYF
15,TRBJ1-1,TRBV7-9,CASSLMGRGWTEAFF
15,TRBJ2-1,TRBV28,CASSLWDNSYNEQFF
19,TRBJ1-6,TRBV7-8,CASSLVGGSDRGPSSPLHF
16,TRBJ2-2,TRBV6-5,CASSYLGGGGTGELFF